What follows describes a single TCR beta chain. In this sample, this clonotype turned up many times. The target of this receptor is not known. No base quality values were provided; no much bigger clone lies one nucleotide off. The data stem from a study of T-cell reconstitution after alpha-beta-depleted transplantation in children (dated by TCRdb to 2016 to 2018). As for the study more broadly: Using TCR repertoire profiling, the study quantitatively followed how T-cell immune reconstitution unfolded in children after TCRalphabeta/CD19-depleted allogeneic hematopoietic cell transplantation.

Library preparation was by PCR. This sample was sequenced with an Illumina HiSeq 2500. TCR library preparation used molecular barcoding, with unique molecular identifiers applied to normalize quantification of the TCRbeta repertoire. In-frame beta chains were kept once TCRdb had trimmed the public reads at Q25 with fastp and called clones with MiXCR. One record per CDR3 amino acid sequence lists the most common genes and DNA. The sample contains about 540,000 distinct CDR3 sequences, around 16% of them found a single time. The ten top clones hold approximately 3% of the sample. V loses 1 base of germline sequence and J loses 3 bases, and the interval between the two ends is 11 bases. The CDR3 runs 14 amino acids, cysteine and phenylalanine included. Here the CDR3 DNA is all that survives: 42 bases in frame from base 1. CDR1 and CDR2 are drawn from the germline V gene: SGDLS, YYNGEE.

This TCR derives from a human donor who donated a stem cell graft to a child with acute lymphoblastic leukemia. The rearranged chain carries TRBV9 and TRBJ2-7; the best D guess is TRBD1, with 5 bases matching. The sequencing used PBMCs from the stem cell graft donor, collected from the stem cell graft. The CDR3 protein sequence reads: CASSVSQGNYEQYF. Read as DNA, the sequence is TGTGCCAGCAGCGTAAGTCAGGGAAACTACGAGCAGTACTTC.